The following is a T cell receptor beta chain sequence with its context. What it recognizes is unknown. The data stem from a study of blood T cells in healthy people across ages. The study, taken as a whole, reports: As age increased, TCR beta diversity per million T cells fell in a roughly linear fashion.

A second PCR, run for about 7 to 11 cycles, used a sample-barcoded 5' primer plus a J-beta primer mix. TCRdb used MiXCR to reprocess the 5' RACE reads, holding one entry per CDR3 protein. Here the sample spans about 780,000 distinct CDR3 sequences, around half being singletons. The CDR3 is made up of 15 amino acids. Germline CDR1 and CDR2: SGDLS and YYNGEE. Between the trimmed V and J ends, which lost 1 base and 5 bases, there was a span of 13 bases. The sequenced sample consisted of blood. The receptor was derived from a man older than 75 in good health. V usage is TRBV9 and J usage is TRBJ2-1; D call uncertain. The CDR3 sequence: CASSVFAGLNNEQFF. CDR3 in DNA: TGTGCCAGCAGCGTATTTGCAGGCCTTAACAATGAGCAGTTCTTC.